These 14 T cell receptor beta chains were all obtained from the same sample, sequenced in a study of T cell responses to AZD1222 COVID-19 vaccine. Repertoires were generated with immunoSEQ multiplex PCR, while TCRdb's copy carries only in-frame clones and drops some. The data contain about 94,000 clones, about 85% of them singletons. Material: peripheral blood, obtained 28 days after the second AZD1222 dose. The origin of the receptors is an adult who received the AZD1222 COVID-19 vaccine.

This chain joins TRBV6-5 and TRBJ2-2, with D unresolved. CDR1 is MNHEY and CDR2 is SVGAGI in the germline V gene. V dropped 2 bases and J dropped 3 bases, with 7 bases sitting between them. This CDR3 is built from 14 residues. DNA for the CDR3: TGTGCCAGCAGTTACGGAGTAGACACCGGGGAGCTGTTTTTT. Translating it yields CASSYGVDTGELFF.

CDR3 loop: CASSYDRETDTQYF. For the CDR3, the DNA is TGTGCCAGCAGTTACGACAGGGAAACAGATACGCAGTATTTT. J is TRBJ2-3 and V is TRBV6-2 or TRBV6-3, with 7 bases identical to TRBD1. This CDR3 contains 14 residues. The germline V gene has CDR1 MNHEY and CDR2 SVGEGT. V trimming: 2 bases; J trimming: 3 bases; junction bases outside the gene matches: 2.

The chain recombines TRBV5-1 with TRBJ2-7, with D possibly TRBD1 on 6 matching bases. The CDR3 has 13 amino acids. V lost 1 base to trimming and J lost 4 bases, with 9 bases between them. In germline, CDR1 is SGHRS, CDR2 YFSETQ. CDR3 bases: TGCGCCAGCAGCTTGAGGACAGCATACGAGCAGTACTTC. Its translation is CASSLRTAYEQYF.

The gene calls are TRBV6-1 and TRBJ1-2, with 7 nucleotides matching TRBD1. The junction had 6 bases not matched to a gene; V was cut back by 3 bases and J by 5 bases. This CDR3 contains 14 residues. Germline lookup yields CDR1 MNHNS and CDR2 SASEGT. CDR3 sequence: CASSEDRLKYGYTF. For the CDR3, the DNA is TGTGCCAGCAGTGAGGACAGGTTGAAATATGGCTACACCTTC.

The chain carries TRBV28 and TRBJ1-2; tentative D call: TRBD1 (6 bases). There are 13 residues in the CDR3. V lost 11 bases and J 4 bases, leaving 17 bases between the germline ends. Per the germline V gene, CDR1 is MDHEN and CDR2 is SYDVKM. The CDR3 spells CAGLGGGAYGYTF. DNA of the CDR3: TGTGCCGGATTGGGCGGGGGCGCCTATGGCTACACCTTC.

The chain recombines TRBV28 with TRBJ2-1, with D possibly being TRBD1 or TRBD2 (5 bases each). CDR1 and CDR2 (germline): MDHEN, SYDVKM. The CDR3 loop spans 15 amino acids. V dropped 3 bases and J dropped 7 bases, with 16 bases sitting between them. The DNA for the CDR3 is TGTGCCAGCAGTTTGGCCTCCGGGACCAATAATGAGCAGTTCTTC. This gives the protein CASSLASGTNNEQFF.

The chain links TRBV5-5 to TRBJ2-6, with D possibly matching TRBD1 (6 bases). The CDR3 is 18 residues long. In germline, CDR1 is SGHKS, CDR2 YYEKEE (reference sequence). Trimming took 0 bases from V and 1 from J, leaving 14 bases between them. CDR3 in DNA: TGTGCCAGCAGCTTGGTAGGCAGGGGAGAATCTGGGGCCAACGTCCTGACTTTC. It specifies CASSLVGRGESGANVLTF.

V is TRBV2 and J is TRBJ1-2, with TRBD1 matching over 9 bases. The CDR3 is 11 residues long. The V gene end was trimmed by 6 bases and the J gene end by 12 bases; junction bases not matched to a gene: 5. Germline CDR1 and CDR2: SNHLY and FYNNEI. This CDR3 is CASRDRGYNTF. CDR3 DNA: TGTGCCAGCAGGGACAGGGGATATAACACCTTC.

The J gene is TRBJ2-7, the V gene TRBV6-2 or TRBV6-3; weak D call: TRBD2 (6 bases). The CDR3 runs 15 residues. V shed 4 bases and J shed 5 bases, with 18 bases lying between them. The germline V gene has CDR1 MNHEY and CDR2 SVGEGT. CDR3 sequence reads: CASSFVREDADEQYF. DNA of the CDR3: TGTGCCAGCAGTTTTGTGAGGGAGGACGCGGACGAGCAGTACTTC.

CDR3 region: CASSVGPGDEKLFF. CDR3 bases: TGTGCCAGCAGCGTAGGCCCAGGCGACGAAAAACTGTTTTTT. The chain combines TRBV9 with TRBJ1-4; no firm D call. Germline CDR1 and CDR2: SGDLS and YYNGEE. This CDR3 is built from 14 residues. V shed 0 bases and J shed 8 bases, with 11 bases lying between them.

V and J are TRBV7-9 and TRBJ2-7; unclear D gene. V shed 3 bases and J shed 6 bases, with 12 bases lying between them. This CDR3 region has 13 residues. Germline V CDR1 and CDR2: SEHNR, FQNEAQ (reference sequence). The CDR3 loop reads CASSFGEAREQYF. The CDR3 coding sequence is TGTGCCAGCAGCTTTGGGGAAGCACGCGAGCAGTACTTC.

The genes are TRBV27 and TRBJ1-2; possibly TRBD1 for D (6 bases). The germline V and J ends were trimmed by 5 bases and 7 bases, with 17 bases remaining between them. CDR3 length equals 14 residues. Per the germline V gene, CDR1 is MNHEY and CDR2 is SMNVEV (reference sequence). The CDR3 protein is CASSMLGTLGGYTF. In nucleotides, the CDR3 is TGTGCCAGCAGTATGCTAGGGACATTAGGTGGCTACACCTTC.

The chain couples TRBV27 to TRBJ2-1; 13 bases agree with TRBD2. From germline, CDR1 is MNHEY and CDR2 SMNVEV (reference sequence). V was pared by 2 bases and J by 7 bases, with 5 bases of the junction left unmatched. CDR3 length: 16 amino acids. The CDR3 bases are TGTGCCAGCAGTTTACCGGGACTAGCGGGATTGAATGAGCAGTTCTTC. Protein product: CASSLPGLAGLNEQFF.

The chain combines TRBV11-2 with TRBJ2-3; no definite D call. CDR1 and CDR2 (germline): SGHAT, FQNNGV. With 0 bases removed from V and 0 bases from J, the gap between germline ends came to 4 bases. This CDR3 spans 14 amino acids. The CDR3 DNA follows: TGTGCCAGCAGCTTAGATGGTAGCACAGATACGCAGTATTTT. Protein: CASSLDGSTDTQYF. The full variable domain, with the rest looked up from reference TRBV11-2 and TRBJ2-3, is EAGVAQSPRYKIIEKRQSVAFWCNPISGHATLYWYQQILGQGPKLLIQFQNNGVVDDSQLPKDRFSAERLKGVDSTLKIQPAKLEDSAVYLCASSLDGSTDTQYFGPGTRLTVL.